Below, 9 T cell receptor beta chains from the same sample are listed, as sequenced in a study of T cells in localized non-small cell lung cancer. Assay used: immunoSEQ multiplex PCR; TCRdb lists only in-frame clones, some missing. The table lists roughly 38,000 clones, roughly 86% of them singletons. Specimen: peripheral blood, collected before any cancer treatment. These receptors were collected from a female donor over 55 with stage I squamous cell lung carcinoma.

This chain connects TRBV6-5 to TRBJ2-2, with 9 positions matching TRBD2. Unmatched junction bases numbered 5, after V lost 4 bases and J lost 8 bases. Germline assignment: CDR1 MNHEY and CDR2 SVGAGI. CDR3 length: 14 residues. The CDR3 nucleotides read TGTGCCAGCAGTTTCAGCGGGAGGCGTGGGGAGCTGTTTTTT. Protein product: CASSFSGRRGELFF.

J is TRBJ2-1 and V is TRBV19; D not resolved. Germline assignment: CDR1 LNHDA and CDR2 SQIVND (reference sequence). This CDR3 is built from 13 residues. Trimming stripped 3 bases from V and 8 bases from J, with 11 bases between. The DNA for the CDR3 is TGTGCCAGTAGTATGTCGCTTCAGGATGAGCAGTTCTTC. Translating gives CASSMSLQDEQFF.

This sequence joins TRBV4-2 and TRBJ2-5; D remains unclear. The tail of the sequence fits TRBJ2-7 better, so the J call may be wrong. The CDR3 extends over 14 amino acids. The germline gives CDR1 LGHNA, CDR2 YNFKEQ. CDR3 in amino acids: CASSQAGVSYEQYF. The CDR3 coding sequence is TGTGCCAGCAGCCAAGCTGGGGTCTCCTACGAGCAGTACTTC.

The chain carries TRBV6-6 and TRBJ1-1; D might be TRBD1 (5 bases). The CDR3 totals 13 residues. Germline values: CDR1 MNHNY, CDR2 SVGAGI (reference sequence). Trimming took 2 bases from V and 11 from J, leaving 15 bases between them. CDR3 DNA sequence: TGTGCCAGCAGTTACCGAACAGCGCCAGGGGCTTTCTTT. This translates into CASSYRTAPGAFF.

This clone was detected only once. The genes are TRBV7-9 and TRBJ2-1; 9 bases line up with TRBD2. CDR1 is SEHNR, CDR2 FQNEAQ, per germline (reference sequence). The CDR3 sequence is 16 residues long. With 4 bases clipped from V and 6 bases from J, the junction kept 10 bases outside the gene matches. The CDR3 loop reads CASSYYRSSGINEQFF. CDR3 nucleotide sequence: TGTGCCAGCAGCTACTATCGGTCTAGCGGGATCAATGAGCAGTTCTTC.

V and J are TRBV4-2 and TRBJ2-7; D is undetermined. V dropped 0 bases and J dropped 2 bases, with 23 bases sitting between them. This CDR3 region has 19 residues. The germline gives CDR1 LGHNA, CDR2 YNFKEQ. CDR3: CASSQDLSGDTTLTYEQYF. The DNA for the CDR3 is TGTGCCAGCAGCCAAGATTTGTCAGGAGACACAACCCTAACCTACGAGCAGTACTTC.

The chain has TRBV6-5 and TRBJ2-2, with TRBD2 identical over 13 bases. Germline-derived CDR1 and CDR2 are MNHEY and SVGAGI. The V and J ends lost 4 bases and 5 bases, in that order; junction bases with no gene match: 4. This CDR3 contains 16 residues. The CDR3 protein is CASSSRLAGGTGELFF. Written as DNA, the CDR3 is TGTGCCAGCAGTTCTAGACTAGCGGGAGGAACCGGGGAGCTGTTTTTT.

The rearrangement uses TRBV7-2 and TRBJ1-5; D ambiguous. The CDR3 totals 13 residues. V was trimmed by 1 base and J by 8 bases, leaving 9 bases between them. Germline V gene lookup returns CDR1 SGHTA and CDR2 FQGNSA. The CDR3 sequence: CASSLGVWEPQHF. For the CDR3, the DNA is TGTGCCAGCAGCTTAGGGGTTTGGGAGCCCCAGCATTTT.

This clone has more than one count but fewer than ten. The rearrangement uses TRBV30 and TRBJ1-1; D is unclear. Trimming left V 3 bases short and J 3 bases short, with 17 bases between. Germline CDR1 GTSNPN, CDR2 SVGIG (reference sequence). The length of the CDR3 is 15 residues. CDR3 DNA: TGTGCCTGGAGATTCGGAGGGAGGAAGGACACTGAAGCTTTCTTT. This gives the protein CAWRFGGRKDTEAFF.